The TCR beta chain described here comes from a study of CD8 T cells in ankylosing spondylitis. Study results and limitations: A motif in TCR beta, a set of eight or nine highly homologous variants, appeared characteristic of ankylosing spondylitis blood.

In this sample, this clonotype turned up a few times. The antigen is not known. CDR3 length equals 10 residues. Germline CDR1 DFQATT, CDR2 SNEGSKA (reference sequence). With V trimmed by 3 bases and J by 12 bases, 3 bases remained unmatched. TCRdb re-called the 5' RACE reads through MiXCR, storing one row per CDR3 protein. The repertoire holds just under 550,000 distinct CDR3 sequences, with about an eighth as singletons. The rearrangement joins TRBV20-1 to TRBJ2-3; 7 bases align to TRBD2. The receptor was isolated from a male donor with ankylosing spondylitis. Sample: blood, either unsorted or a sorted T cell fraction (not recorded which). CDR3 sequence (DNA): TGCAGTGCTAGTCGGGGGGTCCAGTATTTT. Translation: CSASRGVQYF.